One sample yielded the 10 T cell receptor beta chains listed below, sequenced in a study of T-cell memory formation after mild COVID-19. Via MiXCR, TCRdb re-called the 5' RACE reads, giving one row per CDR3 protein. The sample consists of about 430,000 distinct CDR3 sequences, more than 15% of them appearing once. The sequenced sample consisted of PBMCs or a T cell subset sorted from them (not recorded which). Source of these receptors: a man aged 18 to 35 who had mild COVID-19 (a few samples of this study predate the infection). Cell type and time point are not known.

This clonotype was seen more than once but under ten times. The CDR3 nucleotides are TGTGCCAGCAGCGTAGAAGTAGCGACATACAATGAGCAGTTCTTC. This sequence encodes CASSVEVATYNEQFF. The rearrangement links TRBV9 to TRBJ2-1, with D possibly matching TRBD2 (5 bases). Germline V gene data show CDR1 as SGDLS and CDR2 as YYNGEE. This CDR3 is built from 15 residues. V dropped 0 bases and J dropped 4 bases, with 11 bases sitting between them. The full variable domain, its missing parts supplied by reference TRBV9 and TRBJ2-1, is DSGVTQTPKHLITATGQRVTLRCSPRSGDLSVYWYQQSLDQGLQFLIQYYNGEERAKGNILERFSAQQFPDLHSELNLSSLELGDSALYFCASSVEVATYNEQFFGPGTRLTVL.

The table lists this clonotype with a few counts. The chain combines TRBV7-9 with TRBJ2-1; 8 nucleotides agree with TRBD2. The V and J ends lost 4 bases and 2 bases, in that order; junction bases with no gene match: 7. The CDR3 consists of 16 residues. Germline loops: CDR1 SEHNR, CDR2 FQNEAQ (reference sequence). CDR3 in amino acids: CASSSTGGGPYNEQFF. The CDR3 DNA is TGTGCCAGCAGCTCTACGGGCGGGGGGCCCTACAATGAGCAGTTCTTC.

The chain carries TRBV2 and TRBJ2-3, with D perhaps TRBD2 (6 bases). V lost 9 bases, J lost 1 base, and 14 bases lay in between. The CDR3 is 14 residues long. Germline assignment: CDR1 SNHLY and CDR2 FYNNEI. Here the CDR3 reads CASLLRGGTDTQYF. DNA of the CDR3: TGTGCCAGTCTTCTGCGGGGTGGCACAGATACGCAGTATTTT.

The gene calls are TRBV12-3 or TRBV12-4 and TRBJ1-1, with D possibly TRBD1 on 5 matching bases. The length of the CDR3 is 14 residues. The V and J ends lost 2 bases and 6 bases respectively, with 13 bases between them. The CDR3 DNA reads as TGTGCCAGCAGTTTATTGATTGAGGGGTCTGAAGCTTTCTTT. It yields the protein CASSLLIEGSEAFF.

This sequence joins TRBV6-5 and TRBJ1-1, with unresolved D. Germline loops: CDR1 MNHEY, CDR2 SVGAGI. Trimming removed 5 bases at V and 3 bases at J, with 13 bases between. This CDR3 spans 14 amino acids. The DNA of the CDR3 is TGTGCCAGCAGTAAACAGTATTTAGACACTGAAGCTTTCTTT. Encoded protein: CASSKQYLDTEAFF.

This clonotype was seen more than once but under ten times. This CDR3 is CASSYRTRNTEAFF. Written as DNA, the CDR3 is TGTGCCAGCAGTTACCGGACACGGAACACTGAAGCTTTCTTT. V usage is TRBV6-5 and J usage is TRBJ1-1, with D possibly matching TRBD1 (5 bases). The CDR3 is 14 residues long. V lost 2 bases and J lost 1, with 8 bases in between. Germline CDR1 MNHEY, CDR2 SVGAGI.

The rearrangement uses TRBV7-6 and TRBJ2-1; 9 bases line up with TRBD2. CDR3 size: 16 residues. CDR1 and CDR2 from the germline V gene are SGHVS and FNYEAQ. J lost 3 bases, V lost 4 bases, and 7 bases had no gene match. The chain's CDR3 is CASSYQSGGIYNEQFF. The CDR3 bases are TGTGCCAGCAGCTATCAGAGCGGGGGGATCTACAATGAGCAGTTCTTC.

The gene calls are TRBV18 and TRBJ1-1, with D perhaps matching TRBD1 (6 bases). This CDR3 has 15 amino acids. The ends were cut back, 3 bases at V and 0 bases at J, with 11 bases in the middle. Germline assignment: CDR1 KGHSH and CDR2 LQKENI. This chain's CDR3 is CASSPGQPLNTEAFF. The DNA for the CDR3 is TGTGCCAGCTCACCGGGACAACCCCTGAACACTGAAGCTTTCTTT.

This clonotype was recorded a few times. CDR3 in amino acids: CASSPQQDLGTQYF. CDR3 bases: TGTGCCAGCTCACCACAACAGGATTTGGGGACCCAGTACTTC. The chain has TRBV18 and TRBJ2-5; D is perhaps TRBD1 (5 bases). Trimming cost V 1 base and J 7 bases, with 13 bases left between them. CDR3 length equals 14 residues. From germline, CDR1 is KGHSH and CDR2 LQKENI.

This clonotype was observed a handful of times. This chain joins TRBV12-3 or TRBV12-4 and TRBJ1-2; TRBD1 might be the D (5 bases). This CDR3 region has 18 residues. With 5 bases removed from V and 4 bases from J, the gap between germline ends came to 26 bases. In DNA, the CDR3 is TGTGCCAGCAGTCACACGGCGGCCGAGACAGACCCTATCTATGGCTACACCTTC. Protein product: CASSHTAAETDPIYGYTF.